One and the same sample provided the 29 T cell receptor beta chains below, sequenced in a study of T cell responses to AZD1222 COVID-19 vaccine. The assay was immunoSEQ multiplex PCR, and TCRdb's table has in-frame clones only and misses some. The repertoire holds about 110,000 clones, with around 81% as singletons. The source material was peripheral blood, sampled on day 0 of AZD1222 vaccination. Receptors were obtained from an adult in good health.

The V gene is TRBV6-2 or TRBV6-3, the J gene TRBJ1-2, with D possibly TRBD1 on 6 matching bases. Trimming cost V 2 bases and J 1 base, with 11 bases left between them. Germline V gene data show CDR1 as MNHEY and CDR2 as SVGEGT. CDR3 length equals 15 residues. CDR3 protein: CASSYGRDINYGYTF. The DNA for the CDR3 is TGTGCCAGCAGTTACGGCCGGGACATTAACTATGGCTACACCTTC.

V usage is TRBV4-3 and J usage is TRBJ2-5; a possible D gene is TRBD1 (5 bases). Per germline, CDR1 LGHNA and CDR2 YSLEER. The CDR3 spans 17 residues. V lost 0 bases, J lost 2 bases, and 16 bases lay in between. The CDR3 protein is CASSQDRVEIIQETQYF. Here the CDR3 DNA reads TGCGCCAGCAGCCAAGACAGGGTGGAAATAATTCAAGAGACCCAGTACTTC.

This chain links TRBV6-5 with TRBJ1-5; a weak D match, TRBD1 (6 bases). V was cut by 5 bases and J by 2 bases, with 13 bases left in between. The CDR3 covers 15 residues. Germline assignment: CDR1 MNHEY and CDR2 SVGAGI. CDR3 sequence: CASSRPGGGNQPQHF. In DNA, the CDR3 is TGTGCCAGCAGTCGTCCGGGGGGCGGCAATCAGCCCCAGCATTTT.

The chain recombines TRBV28 with TRBJ1-4; tentative D call: TRBD1 (6 bases). The CDR3 loop spans 13 amino acids. Trimming removed 5 bases from V and 5 bases from J, with 9 bases in between. CDR1 and CDR2 (germline): MDHEN, SYDVKM. The CDR3 loop is CASSRTVNEKLFF. CDR3 nucleotide sequence: TGTGCCAGCAGTAGGACAGTCAATGAAAAACTGTTTTTT.

The chain couples TRBV18 to TRBJ1-4, with D possibly matching TRBD1 (6 bases). Per the germline V gene, CDR1 is KGHSH and CDR2 is LQKENI. The V gene lost 4 bases and the J gene lost 8 bases, with 11 bases spanning the gap. CDR3 length: 13 amino acids. The CDR3 here is CASSLGQREKLFF. For the CDR3, the DNA is TGTGCCAGCTCACTAGGACAGAGAGAAAAACTGTTTTTT.

The DNA of the CDR3 is TGTGCCTGGAGTGGGGCGGGGGTGCTCTCCTACGAGCAGTACTTC. Translated, it gives CAWSGAGVLSYEQYF. The genes are TRBV30 and TRBJ2-7, with TRBD2 matching over 7 bases. The germline V gene encodes CDR1 GTSNPN and CDR2 SVGIG (reference sequence). This CDR3 has 15 residues. V shed 1 base and J 0 bases; nucleotides not matched to a gene: 6.

The gene calls are TRBV6-2 or TRBV6-3 and TRBJ1-5, with no clear D. CDR1 is MNHEY, CDR2 SVGEGT, per germline. Trimming cost V 5 bases and J 0 bases, with 11 bases left between them. This CDR3 is built from 15 residues. As DNA, the CDR3 is TGTGCCAGCAGTCCCCTATATACTAGCAATCAGCCCCAGCATTTT. Residues: CASSPLYTSNQPQHF.

This clone appeared once. The chain combines TRBV11-2 with TRBJ1-2; weak D call: TRBD1 (5 bases). The germline V gene has CDR1 SGHAT and CDR2 FQNNGV. V dropped 0 bases and J dropped 8 bases, with 10 bases sitting between them. The CDR3 sequence is 13 residues long. CDR3 region: CASSLDQGDGYTF. The CDR3, as DNA: TGTGCCAGCAGCTTAGATCAAGGGGACGGCTACACCTTC. Drawing the rest from reference TRBV11-2 and TRBJ1-2, the complete variable domain is EAGVAQSPRYKIIEKRQSVAFWCNPISGHATLYWYQQILGQGPKLLIQFQNNGVVDDSQLPKDRFSAERLKGVDSTLKIQPAKLEDSAVYLCASSLDQGDGYTFGSGTRLTVV.

This clone turned up a few times. This chain links TRBV5-5 with TRBJ1-4; possible D gene TRBD1, 6 bases. The CDR3 is made up of 17 amino acids. CDR1 and CDR2 (germline): SGHKS, YYEKEE (reference sequence). With 3 bases removed from V and 1 base from J, the gap between germline ends came to 16 bases. CDR3 nucleotide sequence: TGTGCCAGCAGCTCAGGCCCAGGGGCGCGAACTAATGAAAAACTGTTTTTT. Protein product: CASSSGPGARTNEKLFF.

The chain has TRBV27 and TRBJ1-1, with TRBD1 identical over 9 bases. Germline V CDR1 and CDR2: MNHEY, SMNVEV (reference sequence). Trimming at V came to 5 bases and at J to 3 bases, leaving 16 bases not matched to a gene. The CDR3 consists of 18 residues. The chain's CDR3 is CASSPTAVQGARDTEAFF. Here the CDR3 DNA reads TGTGCCAGCAGTCCCACGGCTGTACAGGGGGCGCGGGACACTGAAGCTTTCTTT.

This chain links TRBV18 with TRBJ1-3; the D is unclear. V was shortened by 2 bases and J by 0 bases, with 5 bases between the two germline ends. This CDR3 has 14 residues. Germline loops: CDR1 KGHSH, CDR2 LQKENI. The chain's CDR3 is CASSPASSGNTIYF. The CDR3 DNA reads TGTGCCAGCTCACCAGCGTCCTCTGGAAACACCATATATTTT.

Only a few counts were recorded for this clone. The rearrangement joins TRBV18 to TRBJ1-4; D gene unclear. This CDR3 has 15 residues. Germline V gene data show CDR1 as KGHSH and CDR2 as LQKENI. The V end was cut by 5 bases, the J end by 0 bases, with 10 bases between. CDR3: CASSTYSATNEKLFF. CDR3 DNA: TGTGCCAGCTCAACATACAGTGCAACTAATGAAAAACTGTTTTTT.

The chain is built from TRBV7-6 and TRBJ1-2; maybe TRBD1 (5 bases). Trimming removed 1 base at V and 4 bases at J, with 16 bases between. The CDR3 is 16 residues long. CDR1 is SGHVS and CDR2 is FNYEAQ in the germline V gene. The DNA for the CDR3 is TGTGCCAGCAGCTTAGTCGGGAGGGGACGGGGCTATGGCTACACCTTC. Its translation: CASSLVGRGRGYGYTF.

The chain combines TRBV9 with TRBJ2-1, with 8 bases fitting TRBD1. CDR3 length equals 15 residues. The germline CDR1 and CDR2 sequences are SGDLS and YYNGEE. V lost 0 bases and J lost 5; bases outside the gene matches: 4. CDR3 protein: CASSVVGQEDNEQFF. The CDR3 region has the DNA TGTGCCAGCAGCGTAGTGGGACAGGAAGACAATGAGCAGTTCTTC.

V gene TRBV3-1 (or the pseudogene TRBV3-2) combines with J gene TRBJ2-1; TRBD1 matches at 8 bases. Germline CDR1 reads LGHDT; CDR2 reads YNNKEL (reference sequence). The V and J ends lost 0 bases and 8 bases, in that order; junction bases with no gene match: 6. This CDR3 region has 15 residues. The CDR3 reads CASSQEGAGGYEQFF. The CDR3 DNA follows: TGTGCCAGCAGCCAAGAGGGGGCAGGGGGCTATGAGCAGTTCTTC.

V is TRBV5-5 and J is TRBJ2-3; D unresolved. This CDR3 is built from 14 residues. Germline loops: CDR1 SGHKS, CDR2 YYEKEE (reference sequence). The germline V and J ends were trimmed by 1 base and 4 bases, with 10 bases remaining between them. CDR3 sequence (DNA): TGTGCCAGCAGCTTGAAGGGCCCCGCAGATACGCAGTATTTT. It yields the protein CASSLKGPADTQYF.

The chain recombines TRBV19 with TRBJ2-7; 11 nucleotides agree with TRBD2. CDR3 length: 16 amino acids. Looked up from germline, CDR1 is LNHDA and CDR2 is SQIVND (reference sequence). J was trimmed by 0 bases and V by 2 bases; bases with no gene match: 3. CDR3 loop: CASSITSGSFSYEQYF. For the CDR3, the DNA is TGTGCCAGTAGTATAACTAGCGGGAGCTTCTCCTACGAGCAGTACTTC.

As to this clone: Other nucleotide sequences in the sample specify the same CDR3. This rearrangement joins TRBV7-9 to TRBJ2-2; tentatively, D is TRBD2 (5 bases). There are 14 residues in the CDR3. Germline loops: CDR1 SEHNR, CDR2 FQNEAQ (reference sequence). The V end was cut by 11 bases, the J end by 5 bases, with 18 bases between. CDR3 region: CAFPRGIWTGELFF. DNA of the CDR3: TGTGCCTTCCCCCGGGGTATATGGACCGGGGAGCTGTTTTTT. Variable domain in full (rest from reference TRBV7-9 and TRBJ2-2): DTGVSQNPRHKITKRGQNVTFRCDPISEHNRLYWYRQTLGQGPEFLTYFQNEAQLEKSRLLSDRFSAERPKGSFSTLEIQRTEQGDSAMYLCAFPRGIWTGELFFGEGSRLTVL.

The V and J genes are TRBV7-2 and TRBJ2-1; the D gene could be TRBD1 or TRBD2 (5 bases each). Trimming took off 6 bases at V and 0 bases at J, with 15 bases between the two ends. The CDR3 sequence is 16 residues long. CDR1 and CDR2 from the germline V gene are SGHTA and FQGNSA. This chain's CDR3 is CASRKRWGSSYNEQFF. The CDR3 DNA follows: TGTGCCAGCAGAAAACGGTGGGGGAGCTCCTACAATGAGCAGTTCTTC.

The CDR3 spells CASSYPPGQGNSPLHF. DNA of the CDR3: TGTGCCAGCAGTTACCCGCCGGGACAGGGTAATTCACCCCTCCACTTT. The chain couples TRBV6-6 to TRBJ1-6; 9 bases are shared with TRBD1. CDR3 length: 16 amino acids. The J segment lost 6 bases and the V segment lost 2 bases, leaving 5 bases of the junction unmatched. Germline CDR1 is MNHNY and CDR2 is SVGAGI (reference sequence).

In its sample, this clone was seen a few times. This rearrangement joins TRBV30 to TRBJ1-1; D ambiguous. In germline, CDR1 is GTSNPN, CDR2 SVGIG (reference sequence). The CDR3 totals 15 residues. V was cut by 3 bases and J by 1 base, with 15 bases left in between. The CDR3 protein is CAWSPFGWGNTEAFF. CDR3 DNA: TGTGCCTGGAGCCCCTTCGGGTGGGGGAACACTGAAGCTTTCTTT. The whole variable domain, filled in from reference TRBV30 and TRBJ1-1, reads SQTIHQWPATLVQPVGSPLSLECTVEGTSNPNLYWYRQAAGRGLQLLFYSVGIGQISSEVPQNLSASRPQDRQFILSSKKLLLSDSGFYLCAWSPFGWGNTEAFFGQGTRLTVV.

V is TRBV3-1 (or the pseudogene TRBV3-2) and J is TRBJ1-1; D is unclear. Trimming shortened V by 1 base and J by 7 bases, and 4 bases separated the two germline ends. The CDR3 runs 11 residues. Germline V gene data show CDR1 as LGHDT and CDR2 as YNNKEL (reference sequence). The CDR3 here is CASSQVGEAFF. The CDR3 DNA is TGTGCCAGCAGCCAAGTAGGTGAAGCTTTCTTT.

The chain links TRBV9 to TRBJ1-3; D remains ambiguous. The germline V gene has CDR1 SGDLS and CDR2 YYNGEE. V was shortened by 4 bases and J by 2 bases, with 10 bases between the two germline ends. CDR3 length equals 14 residues. The CDR3 loop reads CASSRLDAGNTIYF. The CDR3 DNA follows: TGTGCCAGCAGCAGGCTTGACGCTGGAAACACCATATATTTT.

The genes are TRBV7-9 and TRBJ1-2, with 7 bases identical to TRBD1. CDR1 is SEHNR, CDR2 FQNEAQ, per germline (reference sequence). This CDR3 is 12 amino acids long. The V segment lost 5 bases and the J segment 7 bases; nucleotides outside the gene matches: 4. DNA for the CDR3: TGTGCCAGCAGCCCAGGGGGGGCTGGCTACACCTTC. Amino acids: CASSPGGAGYTF.

This chain connects TRBV6-5 to TRBJ1-2; 8 nucleotides align to TRBD1. CDR1 is MNHEY, CDR2 SVGAGI, per germline. V dropped 5 bases and J dropped 2; count of bases not matched to a gene: 4. The CDR3 runs to 14 residues. This CDR3 is CASSPGQVNYGYTF. CDR3 DNA sequence: TGTGCCAGCAGTCCGGGACAGGTGAACTATGGCTACACCTTC.

By share of the sample, this clone is medium-sized. The chain carries TRBV6-5 and TRBJ1-2, with 7 bases fitting TRBD1. After removal of 5 bases from V and 8 bases from J, the junction contained 14 bases not matched to a gene. Germline CDR1 and CDR2: MNHEY and SVGAGI. This CDR3 contains 15 residues. DNA of the CDR3: TGTGCCAGCAGTCGCCAAGGGGGCGCCGTAGGGGGCTACACCTTC. Translating gives CASSRQGGAVGGYTF.

This sequence joins TRBV6-2 or TRBV6-3 and TRBJ2-7, with 8 nucleotides matching TRBD1. The V gene's germline CDR1 is MNHEY and CDR2 SVGEGT. The CDR3 length is 13 residues. With V trimmed by 7 bases and J by 6 bases, 8 bases remained unmatched. CDR3 protein: CASNPQGVGEQYF. The CDR3 bases are TGTGCCAGCAACCCACAGGGGGTAGGCGAGCAGTACTTC.

The genes are TRBV24-1 and TRBJ2-1; 10 bases line up with TRBD1. The junction had 4 bases not matched to a gene; V was cut back by 4 bases and J by 5 bases. Germline V gene sequence: CDR1 KGHDR, CDR2 SFDVKD. The CDR3 consists of 15 residues. The CDR3 DNA sequence: TGTGCCACCAGTGACGGGGGGACAGGGGACAATGAGCAGTTCTTC. This sequence encodes CATSDGGTGDNEQFF.

This rearrangement joins TRBV7-2 to TRBJ2-1; 13 bases line up with TRBD2. Germline values: CDR1 SGHTA, CDR2 FQGNSA. With 0 bases clipped from V and 7 bases from J, the junction kept 15 bases outside the gene matches. CDR3 length: 20 residues. The CDR3 DNA reads TGTGCCAGCAGCTTAGCTGTCGGACTAGCGGGAGTTTTATGGAGGAATGAGCAGTTCTTC. Protein sequence: CASSLAVGLAGVLWRNEQFF. The full variable domain, its missing parts supplied by reference TRBV7-2 and TRBJ2-1, is GAGVSQSPSNKVTEKGKDVELRCDPISGHTALYWYRQSLGQGLEFLIYFQGNSAPDKSGLPSDRFSAERTGGSVSTLTIQRTQQEDSAVYLCASSLAVGLAGVLWRNEQFFGPGTRLTVL.